A single sample gave rise to the 7 T cell receptor beta chains below, sequenced in a study of shared clonotypes between healthy human individuals. Using immunoSEQ multiplex PCR, the repertoire was profiled, and TCRdb retains in-frame clones only, with some absent. The repertoire holds 1,500,000 or so clones, approximately 98.5% seen once, with 0.36% in the top ten. Sequencing was carried out using naive CD4+ T cells sorted from blood. Subset here: CD45RA+ positively selected. Every receptor here comes from a man aged 25 to 40 in good health.

The chain joins TRBV30 to TRBJ1-3; no clear D. Germline-derived CDR1 and CDR2 are GTSNPN and SVGIG (reference sequence). Trimming shortened V by 6 bases and J by 0 bases, and 18 bases separated the two germline ends. The CDR3 loop spans 16 amino acids. This CDR3 is CACFTGNTRSGNTIYF. CDR3 bases: TGTGCCTGCTTCACCGGCAACACCCGCTCTGGAAACACCATATATTTT. Complete variable domain (other parts from reference TRBV30 and TRBJ1-3): SQTIHQWPATLVQPVGSPLSLECTVEGTSNPNLYWYRQAAGRGLQLLFYSVGIGQISSEVPQNLSASRPQDRQFILSSKKLLLSDSGFYLCACFTGNTRSGNTIYFGEGSWLTVV.

This clone was seen a single time. The chain combines TRBV29-1 with TRBJ2-1; D gene unclear. The CDR3 is 14 amino acids. CDR1 and CDR2 from the germline V gene are SQVTM and ANQGSEA. Trimming left V 3 bases short and J 0 bases short, with 9 bases between. The CDR3 region has the DNA TGCAGCGTTGAGCCAGAGTTCTCCTACAATGAGCAGTTCTTC. As protein: CSVEPEFSYNEQFF.

The chain carries TRBV9 and TRBJ1-1; no firm D call. Trimming left V 3 bases short and J 3 bases short, with 12 bases between. Per germline, CDR1 SGDLS and CDR2 YYNGEE. This CDR3 is 14 amino acids long. CDR3 coding DNA: TGTGCCAGCAGCGCGGGCGTTTACGACACTGAAGCTTTCTTT. It codes for CASSAGVYDTEAFF.

The rearrangement joins TRBV5-1 to TRBJ2-2, with a weak D call TRBD1 (6 bases). Deletions cut 7 bases from V and 6 bases from J, with 19 bases between. The CDR3 consists of 15 residues. Germline-derived CDR1 and CDR2 are SGHRS and YFSETQ. CDR3 DNA: TGCGCCAGCTACCTGGTGGCAGGGGTCGCCGGGGAGCTGTTTTTT. It yields the protein CASYLVAGVAGELFF.

To note about this clone: The same CDR3 is also encoded by other DNA sequences in this sample. This chain links TRBV5-4 with TRBJ2-7; tentative D call: TRBD1 (6 bases). The CDR3 has 12 amino acids. Per the germline V gene, CDR1 is SGHNT and CDR2 is YYREEE (reference sequence). V shed 0 bases and J shed 5 bases, with 6 bases lying between them. Here the CDR3 reads CASSLAGDEQYF. The CDR3 DNA follows: TGTGCCAGCAGCTTGGCAGGGGACGAGCAGTACTTC. Combining the CDR3 with reference TRBV5-4 and TRBJ2-7 gives the whole variable domain ETGVTQSPTHLIKTRGQQVTLRCSSQSGHNTVSWYQQALGQGPQFIFQYYREEENGRGNFPPRFSGLQFPNYSSELNVNALELDDSALYLCASSLAGDEQYFGPGTRLTVT.

This rearrangement joins TRBV7-3 to TRBJ2-1; 14 bases are a match to TRBD2. Germline V lookup: CDR1 SGHTA, CDR2 FQGTGA. This CDR3 is built from 16 residues. J lost 9 bases, V lost 6 bases, and 10 bases had no gene match. CDR3: CASSYTGTSGRGEQFF. Written as DNA, the CDR3 is TGTGCCAGCAGTTATACAGGGACTAGCGGGAGAGGTGAGCAGTTCTTC.

The rearrangement joins TRBV9 to TRBJ2-7; TRBD2 aligns across 10 bases. The germline gives CDR1 SGDLS, CDR2 YYNGEE. The CDR3 contains 16 residues. V shed 0 bases and J 5 bases; nucleotides not matched to a gene: 8. The CDR3 loop reads CASSVDLAGVLDEQYF. CDR3 DNA: TGTGCCAGCAGCGTAGATCTAGCGGGAGTTCTCGACGAGCAGTACTTC.